This T cell receptor beta chain derives from a study of blood T cell repertoires in COVID-19. About the study: COVID-19 samples collected from the United States, Italy and Spain covered acute and convalescent phases.

The CDR3 extends over 14 amino acids. Germline values: CDR1 LGHDT, CDR2 YNNKEL (reference sequence). V lost 4 bases to trimming and J lost 3 bases; unmatched junction nucleotides: 5. TCRdb's table, derived via immunoSEQ multiplex PCR, lists solely in-frame clones and lacks some. In the table there are roughly 80,000 clones, roughly 79% of which are singletons. The chain combines TRBV3-1 (or the pseudogene TRBV3-2) with TRBJ1-2, with 7 bases identical to TRBD1. This TCR was recovered from a human donor in a cohort sampled during active COVID-19. The sample taken for sequencing was peripheral blood. The CDR3 DNA reads as TGTGCCAGCAGCCGAGGACAGGTGGACTATGGCTACACCTTC. It yields the protein CASSRGQVDYGYTF.